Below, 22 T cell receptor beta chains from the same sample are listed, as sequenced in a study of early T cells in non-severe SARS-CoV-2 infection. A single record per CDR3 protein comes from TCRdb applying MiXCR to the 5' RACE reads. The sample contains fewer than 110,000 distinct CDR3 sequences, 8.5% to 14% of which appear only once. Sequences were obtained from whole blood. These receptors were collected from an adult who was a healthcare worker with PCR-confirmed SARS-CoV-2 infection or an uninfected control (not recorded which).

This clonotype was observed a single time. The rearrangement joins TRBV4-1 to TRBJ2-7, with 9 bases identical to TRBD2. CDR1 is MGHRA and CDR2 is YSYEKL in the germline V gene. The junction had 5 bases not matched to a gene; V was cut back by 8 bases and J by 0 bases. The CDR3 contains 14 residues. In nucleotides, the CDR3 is TGCGCCAGCTCGGCGGGAGGGAGCTCCTACGAGCAGTACTTC. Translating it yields CASSAGGSSYEQYF.

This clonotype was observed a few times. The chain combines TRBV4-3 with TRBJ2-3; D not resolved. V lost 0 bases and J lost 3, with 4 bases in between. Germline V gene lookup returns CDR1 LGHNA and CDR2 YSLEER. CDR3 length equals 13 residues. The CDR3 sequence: CASSQDLTDTQYF. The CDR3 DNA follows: TGCGCCAGCAGCCAAGACTTGACAGATACGCAGTATTTT.

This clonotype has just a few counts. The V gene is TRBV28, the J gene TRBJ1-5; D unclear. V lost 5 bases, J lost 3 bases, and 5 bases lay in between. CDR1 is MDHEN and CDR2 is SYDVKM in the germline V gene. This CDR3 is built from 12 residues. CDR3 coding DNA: TGTGCCAGCAGTCACCACAATCAGCCCCAGCATTTT. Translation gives CASSHHNQPQHF.

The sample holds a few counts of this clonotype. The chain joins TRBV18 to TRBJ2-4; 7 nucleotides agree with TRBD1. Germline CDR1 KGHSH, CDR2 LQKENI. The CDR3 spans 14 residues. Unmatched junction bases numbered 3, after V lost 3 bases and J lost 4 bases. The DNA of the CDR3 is TGTGCCAGCTCACCCGACAGGGCGAAAAACATTCAGTACTTC. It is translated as CASSPDRAKNIQYF.

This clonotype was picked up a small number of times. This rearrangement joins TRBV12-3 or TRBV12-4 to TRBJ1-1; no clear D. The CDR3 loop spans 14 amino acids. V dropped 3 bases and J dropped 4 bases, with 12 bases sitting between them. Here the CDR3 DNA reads TGTGCCAGCAGTTTGCAGAGGGTGACCACTGAAGCTTTCTTT. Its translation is CASSLQRVTTEAFF.

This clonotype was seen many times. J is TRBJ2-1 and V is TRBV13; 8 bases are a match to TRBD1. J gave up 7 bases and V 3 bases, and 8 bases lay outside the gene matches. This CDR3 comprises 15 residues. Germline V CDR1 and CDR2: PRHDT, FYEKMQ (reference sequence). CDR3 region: CASSLGQGARNEQFF. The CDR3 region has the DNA TGTGCCAGCAGCTTGGGGCAGGGGGCCCGTAATGAGCAGTTCTTC. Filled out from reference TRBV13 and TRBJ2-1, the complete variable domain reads AAGVIQSPRHLIKEKRETATLKCYPIPRHDTVYWYQQGPGQDPQFLISFYEKMQSDKGSIPDRFSAQQFSDYHSELNMSSLELGDSALYFCASSLGQGARNEQFFGPGTRLTVL.

CDR3: CASSIAHPDTQYF. For the CDR3, the DNA is TGTGCCAGCAGTATCGCCCACCCAGATACGCAGTATTTT. The chain is built from TRBV28 and TRBJ2-3; D call uncertain. Germline assignment: CDR1 MDHEN and CDR2 SYDVKM. Trimming left V 5 bases short and J 4 bases short, with 10 bases between. This CDR3 spans 13 amino acids. Drawing the rest from reference TRBV28 and TRBJ2-3, the complete variable domain is DVKVTQSSRYLVKRTGEKVFLECVQDMDHENMFWYRQDPGLGLRLIYFSYDVKMKEKGDIPEGYSVSREKKERFSLILESASTNQTSMYLCASSIAHPDTQYFGPGTRLTVL.

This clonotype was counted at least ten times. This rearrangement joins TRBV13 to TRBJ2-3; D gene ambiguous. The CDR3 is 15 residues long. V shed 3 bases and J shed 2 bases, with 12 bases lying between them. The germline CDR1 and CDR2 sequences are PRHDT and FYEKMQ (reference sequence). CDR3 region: CASSFRLTSTDTQYF. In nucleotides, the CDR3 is TGTGCCAGCAGCTTTCGACTGACCTCCACAGATACGCAGTATTTT.

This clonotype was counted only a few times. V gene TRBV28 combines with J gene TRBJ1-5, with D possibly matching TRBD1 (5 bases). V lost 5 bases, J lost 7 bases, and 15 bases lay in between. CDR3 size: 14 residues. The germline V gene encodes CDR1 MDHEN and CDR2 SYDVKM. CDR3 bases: TGTGCCAGCAGTCTCACAGGTAGCCTACAGCCCCAGCATTTT. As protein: CASSLTGSLQPQHF.

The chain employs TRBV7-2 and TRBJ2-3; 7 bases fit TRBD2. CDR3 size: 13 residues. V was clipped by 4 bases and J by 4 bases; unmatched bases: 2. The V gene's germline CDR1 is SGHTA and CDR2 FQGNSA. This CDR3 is CASSSGRADTQYF. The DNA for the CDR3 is TGTGCCAGCAGCTCAGGGAGGGCAGATACGCAGTATTTT. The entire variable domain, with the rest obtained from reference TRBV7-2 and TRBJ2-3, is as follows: GAGVSQSPSNKVTEKGKDVELRCDPISGHTALYWYRQSLGQGLEFLIYFQGNSAPDKSGLPSDRFSAERTGGSVSTLTIQRTQQEDSAVYLCASSSGRADTQYFGPGTRLTVL.

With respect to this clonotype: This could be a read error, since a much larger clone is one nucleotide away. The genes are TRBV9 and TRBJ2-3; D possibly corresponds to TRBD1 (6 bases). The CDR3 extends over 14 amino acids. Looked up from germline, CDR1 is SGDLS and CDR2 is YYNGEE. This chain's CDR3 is CANSAGDSTDTQYF. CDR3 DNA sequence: TGTGCCAACAGCGCAGGGGACAGCACAGATACGCAGTATTTT. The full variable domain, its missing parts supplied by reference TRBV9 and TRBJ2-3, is DSGVTQTPKHLITATGQRVTLRCSPRSGDLSVYWYQQSLDQGLQFLIQYYNGEERAKGNILERFSAQQFPDLHSELNLSSLELGDSALYFCANSAGDSTDTQYFGPGTRLTVL.

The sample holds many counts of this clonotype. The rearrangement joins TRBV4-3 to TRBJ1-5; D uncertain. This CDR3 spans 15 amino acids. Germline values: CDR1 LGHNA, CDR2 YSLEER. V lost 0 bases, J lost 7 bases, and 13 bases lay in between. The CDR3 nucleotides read TGCGCCAGCAGCCAAGATCTGGCAGCCAGGCAGCCCCAGCATTTT. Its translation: CASSQDLAARQPQHF.

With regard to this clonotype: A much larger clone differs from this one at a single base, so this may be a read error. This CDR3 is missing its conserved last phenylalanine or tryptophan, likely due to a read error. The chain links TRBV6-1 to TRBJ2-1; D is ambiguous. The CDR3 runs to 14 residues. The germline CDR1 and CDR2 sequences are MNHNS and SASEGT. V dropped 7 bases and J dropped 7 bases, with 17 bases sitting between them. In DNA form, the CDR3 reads TGTGCCAGCACTCCTAGAGTGAGCCCAAATGAGCAGTTCTAC. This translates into CASTPRVSPNEQFY.

The CDR3 loop reads CASSIVSGSQNQPQHF. The CDR3 DNA is TGTGCCAGTAGTATAGTATCAGGCTCCCAGAATCAGCCCCAGCATTTT. The chain carries TRBV19 and TRBJ1-5; D call uncertain. The length of the CDR3 is 16 residues. The V and J ends lost 1 base and 4 bases respectively, with 14 bases between them. CDR1 and CDR2 from the germline V gene are LNHDA and SQIVND (reference sequence). Variable domain in full (rest from reference TRBV19 and TRBJ1-5): DGGITQSPKYLFRKEGQNVTLSCEQNLNHDAMYWYRQDPGQGLRLIYYSQIVNDFQKGDIAEGYSVSREKKESFPLTVTSAQKNPTAFYLCASSIVSGSQNQPQHFGDGTRLSIL.

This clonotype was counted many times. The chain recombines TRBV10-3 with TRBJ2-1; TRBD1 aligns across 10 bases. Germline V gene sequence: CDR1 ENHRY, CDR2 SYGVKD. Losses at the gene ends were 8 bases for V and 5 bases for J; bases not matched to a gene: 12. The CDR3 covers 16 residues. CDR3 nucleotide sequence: TGTGCCATCGGGGGAGTTTGGGGACAGGGGAACAATGAGCAGTTCTTC. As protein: CAIGGVWGQGNNEQFF.

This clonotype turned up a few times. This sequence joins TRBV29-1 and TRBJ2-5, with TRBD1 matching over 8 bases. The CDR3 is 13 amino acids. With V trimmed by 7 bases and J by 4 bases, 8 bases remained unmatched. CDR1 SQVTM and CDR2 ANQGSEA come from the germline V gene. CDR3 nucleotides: TGCAGCGGATCGTACAGGGGGTCAGAGACCCAGTACTTC. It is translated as CSGSYRGSETQYF. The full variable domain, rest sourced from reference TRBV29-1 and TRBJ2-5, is SAVISQKPSRDICQRGTSLTIQCQVDSQVTMMFWYRQQPGQSLTLIATANQGSEATYESGFVIDKFPISRPNLTFSTLTVSNMSPEDSSIYLCSGSYRGSETQYFGPGTRLLVL.

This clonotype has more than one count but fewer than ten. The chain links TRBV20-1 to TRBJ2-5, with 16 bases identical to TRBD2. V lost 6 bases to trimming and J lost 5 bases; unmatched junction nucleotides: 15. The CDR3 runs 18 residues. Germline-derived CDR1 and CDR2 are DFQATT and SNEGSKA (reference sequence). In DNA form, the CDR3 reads TGCAGTGCGACCGACCCGGGACTAGCGGGAGGGCCCCGGGAGACCCAGTACTTC. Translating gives CSATDPGLAGGPRETQYF.

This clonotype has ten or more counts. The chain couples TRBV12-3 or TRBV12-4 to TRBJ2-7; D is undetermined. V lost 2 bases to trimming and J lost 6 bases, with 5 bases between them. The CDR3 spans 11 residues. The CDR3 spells CASSLNAEQYF. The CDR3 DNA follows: TGTGCCAGCAGTTTAAATGCCGAGCAGTACTTC.

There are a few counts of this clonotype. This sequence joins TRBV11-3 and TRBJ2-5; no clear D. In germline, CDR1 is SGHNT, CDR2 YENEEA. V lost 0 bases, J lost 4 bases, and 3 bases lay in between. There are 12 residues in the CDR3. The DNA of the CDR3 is TGTGCCAGCAGCTTAGATCGAGAGACCCAGTACTTC. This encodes CASSLDRETQYF.

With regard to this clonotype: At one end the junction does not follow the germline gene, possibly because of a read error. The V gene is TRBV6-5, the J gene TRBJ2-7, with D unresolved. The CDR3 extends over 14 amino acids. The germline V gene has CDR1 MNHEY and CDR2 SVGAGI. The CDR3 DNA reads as TGTGCCAGCAGTTACGGGCTCCACTCCAACGAGCAGTACTTC. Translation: CASSYGLHSNEQYF.

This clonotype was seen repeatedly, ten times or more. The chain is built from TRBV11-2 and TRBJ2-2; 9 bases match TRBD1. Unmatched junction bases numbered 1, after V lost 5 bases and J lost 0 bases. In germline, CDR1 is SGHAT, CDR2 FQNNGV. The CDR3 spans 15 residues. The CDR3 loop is CASSRQGANTGELFF. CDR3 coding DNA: TGTGCCAGCAGCCGACAGGGGGCGAACACCGGGGAGCTGTTTTTT.

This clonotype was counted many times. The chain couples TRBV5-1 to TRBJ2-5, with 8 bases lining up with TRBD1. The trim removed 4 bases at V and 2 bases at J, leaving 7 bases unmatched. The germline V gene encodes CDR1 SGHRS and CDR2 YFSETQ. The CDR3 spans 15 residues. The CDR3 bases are TGCGCCAGCAGCGTGGACAGGGCCATACAAGAGACCCAGTACTTC. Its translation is CASSVDRAIQETQYF. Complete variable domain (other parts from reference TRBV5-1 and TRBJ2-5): KAGVTQTPRYLIKTRGQQVTLSCSPISGHRSVSWYQQTPGQGLQFLFEYFSETQRNKGNFPGRFSGRQFSNSRSEMNVSTLELGDSALYLCASSVDRAIQETQYFGPGTRLLVL.